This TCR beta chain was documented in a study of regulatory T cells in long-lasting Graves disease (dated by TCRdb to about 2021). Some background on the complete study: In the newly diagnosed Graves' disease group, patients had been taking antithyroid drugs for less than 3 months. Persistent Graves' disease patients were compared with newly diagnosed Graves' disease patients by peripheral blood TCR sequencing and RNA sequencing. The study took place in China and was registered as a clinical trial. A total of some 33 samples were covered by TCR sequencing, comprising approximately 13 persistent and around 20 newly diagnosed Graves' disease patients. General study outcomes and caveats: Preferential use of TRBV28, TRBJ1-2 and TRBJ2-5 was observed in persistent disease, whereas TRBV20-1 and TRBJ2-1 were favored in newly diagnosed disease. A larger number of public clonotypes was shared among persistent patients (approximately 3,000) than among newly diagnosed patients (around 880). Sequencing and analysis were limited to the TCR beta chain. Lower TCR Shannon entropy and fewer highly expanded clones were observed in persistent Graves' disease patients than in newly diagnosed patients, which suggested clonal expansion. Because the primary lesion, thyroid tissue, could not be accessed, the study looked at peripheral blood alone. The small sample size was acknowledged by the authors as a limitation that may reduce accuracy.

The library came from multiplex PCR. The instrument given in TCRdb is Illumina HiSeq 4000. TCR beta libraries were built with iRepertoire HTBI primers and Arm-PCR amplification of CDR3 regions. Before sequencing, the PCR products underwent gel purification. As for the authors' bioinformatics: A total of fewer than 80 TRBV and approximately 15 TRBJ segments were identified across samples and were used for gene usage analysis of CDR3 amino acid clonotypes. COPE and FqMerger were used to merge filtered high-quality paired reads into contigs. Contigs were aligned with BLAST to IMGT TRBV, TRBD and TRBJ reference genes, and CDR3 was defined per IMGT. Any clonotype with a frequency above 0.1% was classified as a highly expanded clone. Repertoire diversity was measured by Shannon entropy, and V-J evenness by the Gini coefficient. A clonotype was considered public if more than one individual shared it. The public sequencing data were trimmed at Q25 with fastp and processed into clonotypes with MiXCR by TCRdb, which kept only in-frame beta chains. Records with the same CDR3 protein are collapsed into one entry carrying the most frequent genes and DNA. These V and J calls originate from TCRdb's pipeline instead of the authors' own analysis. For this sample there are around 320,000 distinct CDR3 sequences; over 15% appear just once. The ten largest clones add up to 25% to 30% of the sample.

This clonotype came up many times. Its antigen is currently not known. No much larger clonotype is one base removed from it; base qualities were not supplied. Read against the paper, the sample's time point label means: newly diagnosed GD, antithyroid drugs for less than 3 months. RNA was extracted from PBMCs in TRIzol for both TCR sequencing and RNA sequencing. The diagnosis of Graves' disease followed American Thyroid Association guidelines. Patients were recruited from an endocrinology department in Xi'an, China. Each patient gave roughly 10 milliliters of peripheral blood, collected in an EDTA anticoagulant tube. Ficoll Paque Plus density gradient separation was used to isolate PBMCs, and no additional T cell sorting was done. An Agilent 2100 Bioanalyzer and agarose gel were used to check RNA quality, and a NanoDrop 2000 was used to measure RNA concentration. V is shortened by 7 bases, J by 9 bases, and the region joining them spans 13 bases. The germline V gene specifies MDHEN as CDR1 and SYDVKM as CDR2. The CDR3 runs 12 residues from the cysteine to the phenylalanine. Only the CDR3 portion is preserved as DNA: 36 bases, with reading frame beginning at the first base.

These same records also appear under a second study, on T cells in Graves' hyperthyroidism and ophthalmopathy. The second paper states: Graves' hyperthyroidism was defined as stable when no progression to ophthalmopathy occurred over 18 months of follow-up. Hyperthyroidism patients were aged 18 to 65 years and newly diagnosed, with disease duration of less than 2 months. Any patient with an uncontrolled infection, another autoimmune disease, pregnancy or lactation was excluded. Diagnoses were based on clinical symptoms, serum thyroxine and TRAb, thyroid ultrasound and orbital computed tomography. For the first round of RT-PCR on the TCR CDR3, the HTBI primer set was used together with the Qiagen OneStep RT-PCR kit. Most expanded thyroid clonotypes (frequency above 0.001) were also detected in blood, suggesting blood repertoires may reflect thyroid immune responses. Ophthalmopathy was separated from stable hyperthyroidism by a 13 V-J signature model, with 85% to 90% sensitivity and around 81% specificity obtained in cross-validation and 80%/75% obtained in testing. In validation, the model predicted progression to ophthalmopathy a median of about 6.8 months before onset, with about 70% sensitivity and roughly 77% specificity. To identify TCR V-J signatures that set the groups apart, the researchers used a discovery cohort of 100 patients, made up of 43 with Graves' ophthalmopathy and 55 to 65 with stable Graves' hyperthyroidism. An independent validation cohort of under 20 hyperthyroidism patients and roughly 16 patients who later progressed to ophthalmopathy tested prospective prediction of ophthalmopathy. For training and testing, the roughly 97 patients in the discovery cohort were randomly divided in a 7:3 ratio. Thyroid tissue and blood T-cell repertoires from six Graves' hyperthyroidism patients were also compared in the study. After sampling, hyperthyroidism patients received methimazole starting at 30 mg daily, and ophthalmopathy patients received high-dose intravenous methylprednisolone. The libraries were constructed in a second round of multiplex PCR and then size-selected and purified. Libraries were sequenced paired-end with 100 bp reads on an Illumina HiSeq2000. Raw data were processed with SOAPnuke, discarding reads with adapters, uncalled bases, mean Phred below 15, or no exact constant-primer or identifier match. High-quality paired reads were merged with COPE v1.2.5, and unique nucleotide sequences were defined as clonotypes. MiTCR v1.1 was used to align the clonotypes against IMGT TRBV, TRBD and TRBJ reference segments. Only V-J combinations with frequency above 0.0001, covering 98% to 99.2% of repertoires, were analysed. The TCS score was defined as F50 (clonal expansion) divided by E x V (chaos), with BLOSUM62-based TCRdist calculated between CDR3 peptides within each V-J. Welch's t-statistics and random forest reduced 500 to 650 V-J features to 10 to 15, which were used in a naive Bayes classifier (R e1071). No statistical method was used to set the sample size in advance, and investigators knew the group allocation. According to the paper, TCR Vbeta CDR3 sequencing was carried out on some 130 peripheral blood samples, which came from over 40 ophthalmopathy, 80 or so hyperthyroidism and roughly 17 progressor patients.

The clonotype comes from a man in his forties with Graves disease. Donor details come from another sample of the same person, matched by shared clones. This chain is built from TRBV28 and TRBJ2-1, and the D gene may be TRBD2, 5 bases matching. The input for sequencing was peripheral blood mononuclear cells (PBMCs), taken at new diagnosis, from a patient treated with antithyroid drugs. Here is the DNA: TGTGCCAGCACCAAACTAGAGAGTGAGCAGTTCTTC. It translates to CASTKLESEQFF.